These 9 T cell receptor beta chains share one sample of origin, sequenced in a study of blood T cells in healthy people across ages. The use of a sample-barcoded 5' primer and a J-beta primer mix characterized a second PCR of about 6 to 12 cycles. Each CDR3 protein is one row after TCRdb ran MiXCR on the 5' RACE reads. Of approximately 800,000 distinct CDR3 sequences listed, less than 70% were seen once; the top ten hold approximately 41%. Sequenced: blood. The source of these receptors is a man older than 75 in good health.

The V gene is TRBV24-1, the J gene TRBJ2-3; no clear D gene. The ends were cut back, 3 bases at V and 14 bases at J, with 14 bases in the middle. CDR1 and CDR2 (germline): KGHDR, SFDVKD. The CDR3 consists of 12 residues. The chain's CDR3 is CATSDMTMQAYF. CDR3 coding DNA: TGTGCCACCAGTGATATGACGATGCAAGCGTATTTT.

The rearrangement uses TRBV10-3 and TRBJ2-7, with D hard to call. This CDR3 region has 12 residues. The V end lost 0 bases, the J end lost 7 bases, and 7 bases lay between the germline ends. Germline V gene lookup returns CDR1 ENHRY and CDR2 SYGVKD. In DNA, the CDR3 is TGTGCCATCAGTGAGTCGACGTGGGAGCAGTACTTC. It yields the protein CAISESTWEQYF.

The V gene is TRBV29-1, the J gene TRBJ1-2; maybe TRBD1 (6 bases). CDR3 length: 12 residues. Trimming took off 6 bases at V and 8 bases at J, with 16 bases between the two ends. Germline lookup yields CDR1 SQVTM and CDR2 ANQGSEA. The CDR3 coding sequence is TGCAGCGTAACCACAGGGACTGAGGGCTACACCTTC. Translated, it gives CSVTTGTEGYTF.

This clonotype was observed a handful of times. The J gene is TRBJ1-2, the V gene TRBV29-1; D is unclear. Germline assignment: CDR1 SQVTM and CDR2 ANQGSEA. The V end lost 8 bases, the J end lost 8 bases, and 15 bases lay between the germline ends. The CDR3 consists of 11 residues. The CDR3 loop is CSTGGNEGYTF. As DNA, the CDR3 is TGCAGCACTGGAGGGAACGAGGGCTACACCTTC.

V gene TRBV7-2 combines with J gene TRBJ2-7; D perhaps matches TRBD1 (5 bases). The CDR3 covers 13 residues. Between the trimmed V and J ends, which lost 7 bases and 1 base, there was a span of 11 bases. Germline assignment: CDR1 SGHTA and CDR2 FQGNSA. DNA for the CDR3: TGTGCCAGCAAACCTGGGGCTTCCTACGAGCAGTACTTC. Protein product: CASKPGASYEQYF.

This clonotype was counted a few times. The rearrangement links TRBV6-6 to TRBJ2-4, with TRBD1 matching 8 bases. The DNA end is a closer match to TRBJ2-7, so the J assignment may be wrong. Germline V gives CDR1 MNHNY, CDR2 SVGAGI (reference sequence). The CDR3 is made up of 15 amino acids. Written as DNA, the CDR3 is TGTGCCAGCAGTTTTCAGGGGGCCTTTCCCTACGAGCAGTACTTC. Its translation: CASSFQGAFPYEQYF.

This clonotype turned up a few times. The chain joins TRBV6-5 to TRBJ2-7, with D maybe TRBD1 (6 bases). CDR1 and CDR2 from the germline V gene are MNHEY and SVGAGI. V was trimmed by 4 bases and J by 0 bases, leaving 13 bases between them. This CDR3 region has 15 residues. The CDR3 sequence: CASSSARDISYEQYF. The CDR3 DNA reads TGTGCCAGCAGTTCAGCCCGGGACATCTCCTACGAGCAGTACTTC.

The chain is built from TRBV24-1 and TRBJ2-3; D may be TRBD1 or TRBD2 (5 bases each). This CDR3 spans 15 amino acids. Per germline, CDR1 KGHDR and CDR2 SFDVKD. Trimming took 8 bases from V and 3 from J, leaving 17 bases between them. CDR3 coding DNA: TGTGCCACCAAATCCGGGGCTCGTCCTACAGATACGCAGTATTTT. This sequence encodes CATKSGARPTDTQYF.

This clonotype was counted between two and nine times. The chain carries TRBV20-1 and TRBJ2-3, with 8 bases fitting TRBD1. The CDR3 has 15 residues. After removal of 5 bases from V and 6 bases from J, the junction contained 13 bases not matched to a gene. Looked up from germline, CDR1 is DFQATT and CDR2 is SNEGSKA (reference sequence). CDR3 DNA sequence: TGCAGTGCTCTCCTTCGACAGGGGATTGGGGATACGCAGTATTTT. It yields the protein CSALLRQGIGDTQYF.